The count of the clone carrying this T cell receptor (beta chain) is one. This CDR3 region has 18 residues. Germline V gives CDR1 LNHDA, CDR2 SQIVND (reference sequence). Trimming took off 4 bases at V and 0 bases at J, with 16 bases between the two ends. The table came from immunoSEQ multiplex PCR; TCRdb's copy has only in-frame clones and leaves some out. The data show around 100,000 clones, with around nine tenths seen just once and 1.5% to 1.7% held by the top ten. This sample stems from a study of T cell changes during pregnancy in multiple sclerosis. Material: peripheral blood, obtained in the third trimester of pregnancy. The chain links TRBV19 to TRBJ2-6; possible D gene TRBD2, 6 bases. This TCR was recovered from a female donor with multiple sclerosis, enrolled in a pregnancy study. The CDR3, as DNA: TGTGCCAGTAGTACTTCCGGGACTGGAGTCTCTGGGGCCAACGTCCTGACTTTC. It is translated as CASSTSGTGVSGANVLTF.